This T cell receptor (beta chain) stems from a study of OX40 agonist ivuxolimab in advanced cancers. Sequencing used immunoSEQ multiplex PCR; TCRdb keeps in-frame clones, though not all of them. The table has under 85,000 clones, roughly 94% seen once; the top ten hold 20%. Germline CDR1 is MNHEY and CDR2 is SVGAGI. Trimming cost V 0 bases and J 7 bases, with 9 bases left between them. CDR3 size: 13 residues. The genes are TRBV6-5 and TRBJ1-1; D is undetermined. Sample: CD4+ or CD8+ T cells sorted from blood, taken in a trial of the OX40 agonist ivuxolimab. The receptor was derived from an adult with an advanced solid tumor such as melanoma, head and neck, liver or kidney cancer. CDR3 protein: CASSYSIASEAFF. The CDR3 nucleotides are TGTGCCAGCAGTTACTCCATCGCTAGTGAAGCTTTCTTT.